This T cell receptor (beta chain) was recovered during a study of CD8 T cells in Susac syndrome. RNA in amounts of roughly 0.45 to 1 ug was reverse transcribed with random hexamers. The method of amplification for TCR beta CDR3 was immunoSEQ multiplex PCR, covering 54 Vbeta and 13 Jbeta. MiXCR, applied by TCRdb to the immunoSEQ multiplex PCR reads, yields one record per CDR3 protein. Of tens of thousands of distinct CDR3 sequences listed, about 94% are singletons. The V and J ends lost 3 bases and 1 base, in that order; junction bases with no gene match: 4. The germline V gene encodes CDR1 PRHDT and CDR2 FYEKMQ (reference sequence). The CDR3 covers 15 residues. This clonotype turned up a few times. Its antigen remains unknown. Overall study results and limits: In total CD8+ repertoires, under 20 Susac-specific public clones were detected, and CD8+ TEMRA repertoires contained roughly five.

This TCR was recovered from a human donor with Susac syndrome. This chain links TRBV13 with TRBJ2-5; 8 positions agree with TRBD2. The specimen was CD8+ T cells from PBMCs. The CDR3: CASSLDGTSQETQYF. The CDR3 region has the DNA TGTGCCAGCAGCTTGGACGGGACTAGCCAAGAGACCCAGTACTTC.